One and the same sample provided the 12 T cell receptor beta chains below, sequenced in a study of T cells in Graves' hyperthyroidism and ophthalmopathy. Amplification targeted TCR beta CDR3 regions from RNA transcripts. When the TCR CDR3 underwent first-round RT-PCR, the HTBI primer set was used. TCRdb processed the multiplex PCR reads anew with MiXCR; each CDR3 protein has one entry. The table records around 660,000 distinct CDR3 sequences, just under 45% of them present only once. The source material was peripheral blood or thyroid tissue (not recorded which). The source of these receptors is an adult man with Graves' disease, either hyperthyroidism or ophthalmopathy (not recorded which).

V gene TRBV2 combines with J gene TRBJ1-2; tentative D call: TRBD1 (6 bases). The CDR3 extends over 15 amino acids. V shed 6 bases and J shed 1 base, with 15 bases lying between them. Per germline, CDR1 SNHLY and CDR2 FYNNEI. The CDR3 nucleotides read TGTGCCAGCAGCGCCCGCCGAGGGGGTAACTATGGCTACACCTTC. It codes for CASSARRGGNYGYTF. The complete variable domain, with remaining parts taken from reference TRBV2 and TRBJ1-2, reads EPEVTQTPSHQVTQMGQEVILRCVPISNHLYFYWYRQILGQKVEFLVSFYNNEISEKSEIFDDQFSVERPDGSNFTLKIRSTKLEDSAMYFCASSARRGGNYGYTFGSGTRLTVV.

The CDR3 DNA reads as TGTGCCAGCAGTTACTCAGGGGAGGGTGGCTACACCTTC. Encoded protein: CASSYSGEGGYTF. The V call is TRBV6-5, the J call TRBJ1-2; a possible D gene is TRBD1 (5 bases). Trimming took off 0 bases at V and 7 bases at J, with 9 bases between the two ends. The V gene's germline CDR1 is MNHEY and CDR2 SVGAGI. The CDR3 is 13 residues long.

This clonotype was recorded once. A much larger clone lies a single base off, so this may be a read error. The chain is built from TRBV10-3 and TRBJ1-4; 8 nucleotides agree with TRBD1. This CDR3 spans 14 amino acids. CDR1 is ENHRY and CDR2 is SYGVKD in the germline V gene. V lost 7 bases, J lost 6 bases, and 7 bases stayed unmatched. The CDR3 loop reads CAINPDRVDEKLFF. CDR3 in DNA: TGTGCCATCAATCCGGACAGGGTAGATGAAAAACTGTTTTTT.

The chain employs TRBV6-6 and TRBJ1-1; a possible D gene is TRBD1 (5 bases). Germline V gene data show CDR1 as MNHNY and CDR2 as SVGAGI (reference sequence). This CDR3 is 16 amino acids long. V gave up 2 bases and J gave up 0 bases, with 13 bases separating them. The CDR3 bases are TGTGCCAGCAGTTACATTGGGGCCGGATTGAACACTGAAGCTTTCTTT. Protein: CASSYIGAGLNTEAFF.

This clonotype has at least ten counts. The rearrangement joins TRBV7-8 to TRBJ1-6, with 7 bases matching TRBD1. The CDR3 is made up of 15 amino acids. CDR1 and CDR2 (germline): SGHVS, FQNEAQ. Trimming cost V 5 bases and J 3 bases; bases outside gene matches: 4. The DNA for the CDR3 is TGTGCCAGCAGCATCCGGGACAGCTATAATTCACCCCTCCACTTT. Protein sequence: CASSIRDSYNSPLHF.

On this clonotype itself: A much larger clone lies one base from this, so it may be a read error. The chain is built from TRBV2 and TRBJ2-7; TRBD2 matches 7 bases. The CDR3 spans 15 residues. CDR1 is SNHLY and CDR2 is FYNNEI in the germline V gene. CDR3 sequence (DNA): TGTGCCACCAGTGATTGGGATGGCGGGAGTGGCGAGCAGTACTTC. This gives the protein CATSDWDGGSGEQYF.

As regards this clonotype: A much larger clone sits a single nucleotide away, making a read error possible. The J gene is TRBJ1-3, the V gene TRBV9; perhaps TRBD1 as D (5 bases). The V end lost 2 bases, the J end lost 9 bases, and 18 bases lay between the germline ends. CDR1 is SGDLS and CDR2 is YYNGEE in the germline V gene. The CDR3 has 15 residues. Written as DNA, the CDR3 is TGTGCCAGCAGCGTGGGGTGGGACCCTGTTGGCACCATATATTTT. Protein product: CASSVGWDPVGTIYF.

On this clonotype itself: Compared with germline, one end of the junction differs, possibly owing to a read error. V is TRBV3-1 and J is TRBJ1-1, with no clear D. This CDR3 has 12 residues. The germline V gene has CDR1 LGHDT and CDR2 YNNKEL (reference sequence). The CDR3 spells CARSQSIGRAFF. DNA for the CDR3: TGTGCCCGCAGCCAATCCATCGGAAGAGCTTTCTTT.

In its sample, this clonotype was seen many times. A single base separates this from a much larger clone, so it may be a read error. The V gene is TRBV6-5, the J gene TRBJ1-6; no firm D call. Germline CDR1 is MNHEY and CDR2 is SVGAGI. V lost 6 bases, J lost 0 bases, and 6 bases lay in between. The CDR3 length is 14 residues. For the CDR3, the DNA is TGTGCCAGCAGAGGGAGCTCCTATAATTCACCCCTCCACTTT. This codes for CASRGSSYNSPLHF.

The DNA for the CDR3 is TGCAGCGTGAGCGACAGACTAGTAGCCTACGAGCAGTACTTC. Protein product: CSVSDRLVAYEQYF. The V and J genes are TRBV29-1 and TRBJ2-7, with TRBD2 as a possible D gene (6 bases). The germline CDR1 and CDR2 sequences are SQVTM and ANQGSEA. The CDR3 covers 14 residues. Between the trimmed V and J ends, which lost 6 bases and 2 bases, there was a span of 17 bases.

J is TRBJ1-5 and V is TRBV2, with D hard to call. CDR3 length equals 14 residues. In germline, CDR1 is SNHLY, CDR2 FYNNEI. V was pared by 4 bases and J by 7 bases, with 14 bases between. CDR3 amino acids: CASSASGPVQPQHF. In nucleotides, the CDR3 is TGTGCCAGCAGTGCTAGTGGTCCGGTACAGCCCCAGCATTTT.

This clonotype has only one observation. The V and J genes are TRBV10-3 and TRBJ2-7, with 8 positions matching TRBD1. Trimming at V came to 3 bases and at J to 6 bases, leaving 4 bases not matched to a gene. The CDR3 length is 13 residues. Per the germline V gene, CDR1 is ENHRY and CDR2 is SYGVKD. CDR3 protein: CAISEQGVSEQYF. The DNA of the CDR3 is TGTGCCATCAGTGAACAGGGGGTGAGCGAGCAGTACTTC.